The 18 T cell receptor beta chains below come from one sample, sequenced in a study of T-cell memory formation after mild COVID-19. TCRdb itself ran the 5' RACE reads through MiXCR, one entry per CDR3 protein. This sample has roughly 110,000 distinct CDR3 sequences, with roughly 20% found just once. The specimen sequenced was PBMCs or a T cell subset sorted from them (not recorded which). These receptors were taken from a young man who had mild COVID-19 (a few samples of this study predate the infection). Cell type and time point are not known.

The chain joins TRBV27 to TRBJ2-7, with D perhaps being TRBD1 or TRBD2 (5 bases each). The CDR3 totals 15 residues. Germline CDR1 is MNHEY and CDR2 is SMNVEV (reference sequence). Trimming took 0 bases from V and 2 from J, leaving 11 bases between them. The chain's CDR3 is CASSLSGDAPYEQYF. As DNA, the CDR3 is TGTGCCAGCAGTTTATCGGGGGACGCTCCCTACGAGCAGTACTTC.

The sample holds a few counts of this clonotype. This chain uses TRBV6-5 with TRBJ1-1; a possible D gene is TRBD1 (5 bases). CDR1 and CDR2 (germline): MNHEY, SVGAGI. The ends were cut back, 2 bases at V and 4 bases at J, with 17 bases in the middle. The CDR3 runs to 16 residues. The CDR3 coding sequence is TGTGCCAGCAGTTACCATGAAGGGGCCGTAAGCACTGAAGCTTTCTTT. As protein: CASSYHEGAVSTEAFF.

The genes are TRBV4-3 and TRBJ2-1; D remains unclear. CDR3 size: 13 residues. The germline V gene encodes CDR1 LGHNA and CDR2 YSLEER. V was pared by 0 bases and J by 11 bases, with 11 bases between. The DNA for the CDR3 is TGCGCCAGCAGCCAAGATTCAGTCCAGCAGCAGTTCTTC. Amino acid sequence: CASSQDSVQQQFF.

This clonotype appeared a few times. The chain recombines TRBV6-1 with TRBJ2-2; D is ambiguous. The CDR3 is 13 amino acids. The germline CDR1 and CDR2 sequences are MNHNS and SASEGT. The germline V and J ends were trimmed by 8 bases and 0 bases, with 7 bases remaining between them. The CDR3 DNA reads TGTGCCAGCGAGATTACGAACACCGGGGAGCTGTTTTTT. Amino acid sequence: CASEITNTGELFF.

The table lists this clonotype with a count of one. V gene TRBV12-3 or TRBV12-4 combines with J gene TRBJ2-5, with D possibly matching TRBD2 (5 bases). The CDR3 sequence is 13 residues long. V gave up 7 bases and J gave up 0 bases, with 9 bases separating them. The CDR3 region has the DNA TGTGCCAGCAAAGAGGGTTACCAAGAGACCCAGTACTTC. Translated, it gives CASKEGYQETQYF.

The chain is built from TRBV15 and TRBJ1-1; D call uncertain. Germline CDR1 is LNHNV and CDR2 is YYDKDF (reference sequence). The CDR3 sequence is 12 residues long. V was shortened by 0 bases and J by 7 bases, with 6 bases between the two germline ends. CDR3 coding DNA: TGTGCCACCAGCAGAGAGGACTATGAAGCTTTCTTT. Amino acid sequence: CATSREDYEAFF. The full variable domain, rest sourced from reference TRBV15 and TRBJ1-1, is DAMVIQNPRYQVTQFGKPVTLSCSQTLNHNVMYWYQQKSSQAPKLLFHYYDKDFNNEADTPDNFQSRRPNTSFCFLDIRSPGLGDTAMYLCATSREDYEAFFGQGTRLTVV.

The rearrangement uses TRBV20-1 and TRBJ2-2; TRBD2 is a possible D gene (7 bases). V lost 3 bases, J lost 6 bases, and 17 bases lay in between. The CDR3 sequence is 15 residues long. In germline, CDR1 is DFQATT, CDR2 SNEGSKA (reference sequence). Here the CDR3 reads CSARGPAGASGELFF. CDR3 in DNA: TGCAGTGCTAGGGGGCCCGCGGGGGCCTCCGGGGAGCTGTTTTTT.

The chain couples TRBV6-2 or TRBV6-3 to TRBJ1-5; possible D gene TRBD1, 5 bases. CDR1 is MNHEY and CDR2 is SVGEGT in the germline V gene. V lost 6 bases to trimming and J lost 15 bases, with 15 bases between them. This CDR3 contains 11 residues. CDR3 nucleotide sequence: TGTGCCAGCAGCCCCGGACATTATCGGCATTTT. This encodes CASSPGHYRHF.

This clonotype showed up just a few times. The gene calls are TRBV7-8 and TRBJ2-1; 9 bases match TRBD1. The V gene's germline CDR1 is SGHVS and CDR2 FQNEAQ. V dropped 0 bases and J dropped 2; count of bases not matched to a gene: 5. This CDR3 has 17 amino acids. The CDR3 DNA sequence: TGTGCCAGCAGCTTAGCGCGGGACAGGGTGACCTACAATGAGCAGTTCTTC. Translated, it gives CASSLARDRVTYNEQFF.

This clonotype was picked up a small number of times. This chain uses TRBV5-4 with TRBJ2-1; 10 nucleotides agree with TRBD1. V lost 4 bases and J lost 6; bases outside the gene matches: 7. The CDR3 length is 15 residues. Germline V gene data show CDR1 as SGHNT and CDR2 as YYREEE (reference sequence). The CDR3 DNA sequence: TGTGCCAGCAGCATCGGACAGGGGGGGTCCAATGAGCAGTTCTTC. Its translation is CASSIGQGGSNEQFF.

The chain is built from TRBV4-3 and TRBJ2-5; no clear D. Germline assignment: CDR1 LGHNA and CDR2 YSLEER. The CDR3 length is 15 residues. Trimming removed 1 base from V and 4 bases from J, with 13 bases in between. CDR3 residues: CASSQGDRVTETQYF. The CDR3 DNA sequence: TGCGCCAGCAGCCAAGGGGATCGGGTAACAGAGACCCAGTACTTC.

This clonotype was seen only a few times. The CDR3 is CASSPGQNYGYTF. DNA of the CDR3: TGTGCCAGCAGCCCGGGACAGAACTATGGCTACACCTTC. The chain links TRBV7-9 to TRBJ1-2; 7 nucleotides align to TRBD1. This CDR3 contains 13 residues. Germline V gene lookup returns CDR1 SEHNR and CDR2 FQNEAQ (reference sequence). Trimming at V came to 5 bases and at J to 2 bases, leaving 2 bases not matched to a gene.

The sample holds a few counts of this clonotype. The chain is built from TRBV6-1 and TRBJ2-7; no definite D call. Germline CDR1 reads MNHNS; CDR2 reads SASEGT. The V and J ends lost 3 bases and 3 bases respectively, with 9 bases between them. This CDR3 is built from 13 residues. The CDR3 DNA reads TGTGCCAGCAGTGATGGCCTCGGCTACGAGCAGTACTTC. Translated: CASSDGLGYEQYF.

V gene TRBV7-3 combines with J gene TRBJ2-3; a possible D gene is TRBD1 (6 bases). Germline values: CDR1 SGHTA, CDR2 FQGTGA. This CDR3 has 13 residues. The V gene lost 3 bases and the J gene lost 4 bases, with 8 bases spanning the gap. The CDR3 here is CASSFQGSDTQYF. In nucleotides, the CDR3 is TGTGCCAGCAGCTTTCAGGGGTCAGATACGCAGTATTTT.

The CDR3 DNA is TGTGCCAGCAACAATGCCGGGACAGGGTTTTACGAGCAGTACGTC. This codes for CASNNAGTGFYEQYV. The rearrangement joins TRBV7-9 to TRBJ2-7, with 9 bases identical to TRBD1. V lost 7 bases and J lost 4; bases outside the gene matches: 11. The CDR3 is made up of 15 amino acids. Germline V gives CDR1 SEHNR, CDR2 FQNEAQ (reference sequence).

This clonotype has only a few counts. The genes are TRBV7-9 and TRBJ2-1; a weak D match, TRBD2 (6 bases). The CDR3 extends over 13 amino acids. The ends were cut back, 1 base at V and 10 bases at J, with 11 bases in the middle. The germline gives CDR1 SEHNR, CDR2 FQNEAQ (reference sequence). As DNA, the CDR3 is TGTGCCAGCAGCTTAGGTGGGGGGAACGAGCAGTTCTTC. Translated: CASSLGGGNEQFF. Full variable domain (rest looked up from reference TRBV7-9 and TRBJ2-1): DTGVSQNPRHKITKRGQNVTFRCDPISEHNRLYWYRQTLGQGPEFLTYFQNEAQLEKSRLLSDRFSAERPKGSFSTLEIQRTEQGDSAMYLCASSLGGGNEQFFGPGTRLTVL.

The CDR3 DNA reads as TGTGCCAGCACCCCGACAGGGATCTACCAAGAGACCCAGTACTTC. Translation: CASTPTGIYQETQYF. J is TRBJ2-5 and V is TRBV12-3 or TRBV12-4, with TRBD1 matching 7 bases. The V segment lost 7 bases and the J segment 0 bases; nucleotides outside the gene matches: 8. The CDR3 covers 15 residues.

This clonotype was recorded only once. The V call is TRBV29-1, the J call TRBJ2-3; weak D call: TRBD2 (6 bases). Germline V gene data show CDR1 as SQVTM and CDR2 as ANQGSEA. This CDR3 spans 14 amino acids. The V and J ends lost 7 bases and 1 base respectively, with 15 bases between them. CDR3 in DNA: TGCAGCGCCCTGCTAGCGACCCGCACAGATACGCAGTATTTT. Protein sequence: CSALLATRTDTQYF.